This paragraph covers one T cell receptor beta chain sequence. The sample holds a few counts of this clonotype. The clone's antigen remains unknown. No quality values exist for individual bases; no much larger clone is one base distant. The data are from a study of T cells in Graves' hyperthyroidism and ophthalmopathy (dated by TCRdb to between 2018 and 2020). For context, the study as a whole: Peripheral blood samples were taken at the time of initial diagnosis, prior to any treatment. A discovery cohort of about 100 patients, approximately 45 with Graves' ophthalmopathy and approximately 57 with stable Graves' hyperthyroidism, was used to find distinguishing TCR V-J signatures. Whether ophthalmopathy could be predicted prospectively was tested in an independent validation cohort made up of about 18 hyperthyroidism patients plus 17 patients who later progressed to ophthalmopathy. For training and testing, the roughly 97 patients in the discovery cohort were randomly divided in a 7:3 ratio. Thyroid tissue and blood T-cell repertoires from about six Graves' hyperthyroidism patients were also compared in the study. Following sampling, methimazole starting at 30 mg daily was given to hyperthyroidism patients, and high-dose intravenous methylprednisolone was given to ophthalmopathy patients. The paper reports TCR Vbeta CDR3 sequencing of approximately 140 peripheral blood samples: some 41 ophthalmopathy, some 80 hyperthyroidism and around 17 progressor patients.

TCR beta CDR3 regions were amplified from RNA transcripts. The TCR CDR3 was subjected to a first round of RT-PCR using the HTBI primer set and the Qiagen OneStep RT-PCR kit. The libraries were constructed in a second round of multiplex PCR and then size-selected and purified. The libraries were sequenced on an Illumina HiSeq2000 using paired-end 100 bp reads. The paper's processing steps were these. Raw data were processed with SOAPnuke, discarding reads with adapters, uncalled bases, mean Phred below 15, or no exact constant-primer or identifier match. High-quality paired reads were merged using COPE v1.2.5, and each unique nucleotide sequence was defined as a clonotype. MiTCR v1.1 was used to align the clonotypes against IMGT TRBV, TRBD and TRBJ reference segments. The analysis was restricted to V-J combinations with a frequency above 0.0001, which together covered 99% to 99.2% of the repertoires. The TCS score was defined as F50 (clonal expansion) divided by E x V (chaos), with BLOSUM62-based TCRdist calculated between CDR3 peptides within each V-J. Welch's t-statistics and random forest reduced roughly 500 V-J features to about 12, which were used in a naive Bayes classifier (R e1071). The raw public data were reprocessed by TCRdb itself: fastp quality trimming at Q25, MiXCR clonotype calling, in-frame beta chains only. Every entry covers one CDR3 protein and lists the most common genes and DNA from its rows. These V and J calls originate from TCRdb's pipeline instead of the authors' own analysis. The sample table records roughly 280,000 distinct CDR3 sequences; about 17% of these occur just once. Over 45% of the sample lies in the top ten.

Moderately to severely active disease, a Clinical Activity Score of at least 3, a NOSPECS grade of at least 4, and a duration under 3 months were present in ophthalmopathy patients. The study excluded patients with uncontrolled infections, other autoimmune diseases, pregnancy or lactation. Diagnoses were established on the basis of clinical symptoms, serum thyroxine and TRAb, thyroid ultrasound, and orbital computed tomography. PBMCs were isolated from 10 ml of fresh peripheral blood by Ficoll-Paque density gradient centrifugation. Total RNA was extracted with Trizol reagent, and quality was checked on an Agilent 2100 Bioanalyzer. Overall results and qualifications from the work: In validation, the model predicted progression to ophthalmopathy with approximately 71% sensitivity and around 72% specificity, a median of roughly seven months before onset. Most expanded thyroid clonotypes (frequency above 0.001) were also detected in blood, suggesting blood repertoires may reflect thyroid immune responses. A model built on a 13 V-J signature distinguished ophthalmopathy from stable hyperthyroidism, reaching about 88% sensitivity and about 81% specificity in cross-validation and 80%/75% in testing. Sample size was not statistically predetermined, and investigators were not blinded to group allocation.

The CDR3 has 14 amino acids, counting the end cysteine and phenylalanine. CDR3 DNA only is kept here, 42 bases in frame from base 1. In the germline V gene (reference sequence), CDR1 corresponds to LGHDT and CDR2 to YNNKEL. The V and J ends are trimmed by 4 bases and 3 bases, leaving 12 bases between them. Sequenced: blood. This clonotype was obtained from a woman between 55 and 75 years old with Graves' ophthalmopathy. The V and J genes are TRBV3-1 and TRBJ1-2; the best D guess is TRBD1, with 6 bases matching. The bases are TGTGCCAGCAGCCCCCGAAACAGGGACTATGGCTACACCTTC. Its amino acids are CASSPRNRDYGYTF.